This entry describes one T cell receptor beta chain. The antigen is not known. The CDR3 runs 13 residues. Trimming cost V 4 bases and J 5 bases, with 12 bases left between them. Germline CDR1 is SGHRS and CDR2 is YFSETQ. These data originate in a study of Graves' ophthalmopathy and Graves' hyperthyroidism. Study-wide context: Researchers classed hyperthyroidism as stable given no ophthalmopathy within 18 months of follow-up. General study findings and limits: Blood contained most expanded thyroid clonotypes exceeding 0.001 frequency.

RNA transcripts provided the template for amplifying TCR beta CDR3 regions. HTBI-primed RT-PCR formed the first round, and a multiplex PCR formed the second. TCRdb reprocessed the multiplex PCR reads with MiXCR, giving one entry per CDR3 protein. The data show some 1.1 million distinct CDR3 sequences, 35% to 40% seen once. Hyperthyroidism was new, under 2 months, in patients aged 18 to 65. Certain patients were not enrolled. These were patients with other autoimmune diseases, uncontrolled infections, pregnancy or lactation. The J gene is TRBJ2-5, the V gene TRBV5-1, with D perhaps matching TRBD1 (6 bases). Sequencing was carried out using peripheral blood or thyroid tissue (not recorded which). This TCR was recovered from an adult man with Graves' hyperthyroidism. This CDR3 is CASSKQGFETQYF. In nucleotides, the CDR3 is TGCGCCAGCAGCAAACAGGGTTTCGAGACCCAGTACTTC.